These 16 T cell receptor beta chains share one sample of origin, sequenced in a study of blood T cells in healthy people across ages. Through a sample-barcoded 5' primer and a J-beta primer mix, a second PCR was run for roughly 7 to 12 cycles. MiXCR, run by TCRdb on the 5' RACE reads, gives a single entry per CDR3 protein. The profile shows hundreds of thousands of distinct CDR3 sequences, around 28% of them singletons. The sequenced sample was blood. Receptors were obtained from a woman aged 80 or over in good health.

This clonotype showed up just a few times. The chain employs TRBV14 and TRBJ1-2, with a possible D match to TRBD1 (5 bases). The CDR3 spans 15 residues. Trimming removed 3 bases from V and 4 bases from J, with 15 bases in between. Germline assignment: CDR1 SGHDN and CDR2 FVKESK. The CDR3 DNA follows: TGTGCCAGCAGCCAGGCTGGAGGGACCACCTATGGCTACACCTTC. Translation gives CASSQAGGTTYGYTF.

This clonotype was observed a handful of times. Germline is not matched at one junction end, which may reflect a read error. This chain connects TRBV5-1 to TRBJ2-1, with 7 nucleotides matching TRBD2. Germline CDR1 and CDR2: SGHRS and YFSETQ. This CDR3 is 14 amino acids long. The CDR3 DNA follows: TGCGCCAGCAGCCTGACGACTAGCAACAAGGAGCAGTTCTTC. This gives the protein CASSLTTSNKEQFF.

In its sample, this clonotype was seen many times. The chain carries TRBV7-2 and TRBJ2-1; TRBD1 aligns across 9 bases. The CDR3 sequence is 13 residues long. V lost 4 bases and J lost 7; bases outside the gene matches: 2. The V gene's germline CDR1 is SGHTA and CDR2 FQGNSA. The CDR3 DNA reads TGTGCCAGCAGCTGGACAGGGGCGAATGAGCAGTTCTTC. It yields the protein CASSWTGANEQFF.

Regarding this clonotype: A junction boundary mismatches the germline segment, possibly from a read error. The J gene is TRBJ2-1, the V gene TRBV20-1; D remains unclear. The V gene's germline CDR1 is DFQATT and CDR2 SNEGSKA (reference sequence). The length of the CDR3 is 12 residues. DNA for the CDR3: TGCAGCGCTAGGAATATACAGAGTGAGCAGTTCTTC. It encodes CSARNIQSEQFF.

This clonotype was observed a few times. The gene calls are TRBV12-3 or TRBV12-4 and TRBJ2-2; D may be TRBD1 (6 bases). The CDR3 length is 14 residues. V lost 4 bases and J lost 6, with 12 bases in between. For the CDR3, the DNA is TGTGCCAGCAGTTCCAGGGGTGGGGCCGGGGAGCTGTTTTTT. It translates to CASSSRGGAGELFF.

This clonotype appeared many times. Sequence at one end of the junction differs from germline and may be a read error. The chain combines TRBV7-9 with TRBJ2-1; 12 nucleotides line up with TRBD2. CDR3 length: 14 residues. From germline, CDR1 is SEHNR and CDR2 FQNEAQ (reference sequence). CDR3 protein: CASSLAGGNNEQFF. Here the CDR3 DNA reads TGTGCCAGCAGCCTAGCGGGGGGGAACAATGAGCAGTTCTTC.

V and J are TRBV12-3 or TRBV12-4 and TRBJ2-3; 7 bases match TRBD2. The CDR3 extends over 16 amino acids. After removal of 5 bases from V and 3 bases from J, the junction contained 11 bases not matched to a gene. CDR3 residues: CASSTNKGGGTDTQYF. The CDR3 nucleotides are TGTGCCAGCAGTACGAACAAGGGCGGGGGAACAGATACGCAGTATTTT.

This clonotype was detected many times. The chain's CDR3 is CASSSDRFPYEQYF. CDR3 nucleotide sequence: TGTGCCAGCAGTTCTGACAGGTTCCCCTACGAGCAGTACTTC. V gene TRBV6-2 or TRBV6-3 combines with J gene TRBJ2-7; tentatively, D is TRBD1 (6 bases). The CDR3 runs to 14 residues. Germline CDR1 and CDR2: MNHEY and SVGEGT. Trimming removed 4 bases at V and 2 bases at J, with 12 bases between.

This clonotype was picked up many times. CDR3 DNA sequence: TGTGCCAGCAGTTACCAGGGATCCTATAATTCACCCCTCCACTTT. Residues: CASSYQGSYNSPLHF. The J gene is TRBJ1-6, the V gene TRBV6-6, with D perhaps matching TRBD1 (5 bases). The CDR3 extends over 15 amino acids. Germline CDR1 and CDR2: MNHNY and SVGAGI (reference sequence). Trimming shortened V by 2 bases and J by 1 base, and 6 bases separated the two germline ends.

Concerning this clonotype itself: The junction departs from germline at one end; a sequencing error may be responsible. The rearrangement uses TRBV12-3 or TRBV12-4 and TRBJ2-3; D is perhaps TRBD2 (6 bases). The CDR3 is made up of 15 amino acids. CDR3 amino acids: CASDPGRAGTDAQYF. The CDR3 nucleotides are TGTGCCAGCGACCCGGGACGAGCGGGCACAGATGCGCAGTATTTT.

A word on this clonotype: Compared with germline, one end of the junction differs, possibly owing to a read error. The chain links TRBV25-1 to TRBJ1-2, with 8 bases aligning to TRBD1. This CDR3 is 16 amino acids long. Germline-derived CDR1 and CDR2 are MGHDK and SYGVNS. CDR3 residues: CPSRQSGTGKNYGYTF. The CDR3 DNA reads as TGTCCCAGCAGACAATCCGGGACAGGAAAAAACTATGGCTACACCTTC.

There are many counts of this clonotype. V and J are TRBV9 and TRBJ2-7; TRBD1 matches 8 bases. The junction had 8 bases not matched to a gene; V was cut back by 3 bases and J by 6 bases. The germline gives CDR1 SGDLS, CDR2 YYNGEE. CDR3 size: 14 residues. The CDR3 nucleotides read TGTGCCAGCAGCGGGCAGGACAGGGCAGGCGAGCAGTACTTC. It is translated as CASSGQDRAGEQYF.

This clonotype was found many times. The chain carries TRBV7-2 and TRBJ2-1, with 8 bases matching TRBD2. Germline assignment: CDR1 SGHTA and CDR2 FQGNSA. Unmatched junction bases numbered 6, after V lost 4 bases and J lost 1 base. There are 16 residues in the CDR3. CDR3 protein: CASSSRTSRSYNEQFF. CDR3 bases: TGTGCCAGCAGCTCCCGGACTAGCAGGTCCTACAATGAGCAGTTCTTC.

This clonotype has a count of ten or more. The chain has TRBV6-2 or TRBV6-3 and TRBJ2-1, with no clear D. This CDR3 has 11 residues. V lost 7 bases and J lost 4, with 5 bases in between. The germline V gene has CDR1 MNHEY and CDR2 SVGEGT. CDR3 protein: CASTIYNEQFF. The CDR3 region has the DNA TGTGCCAGCACCATTTACAATGAGCAGTTCTTC.

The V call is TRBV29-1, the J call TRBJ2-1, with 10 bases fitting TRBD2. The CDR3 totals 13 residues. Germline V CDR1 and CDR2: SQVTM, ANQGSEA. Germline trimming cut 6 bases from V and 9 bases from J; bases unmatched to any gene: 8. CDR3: CSVKREGLGEQFF. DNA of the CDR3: TGCAGCGTGAAGCGGGAGGGCCTAGGTGAGCAGTTCTTC.

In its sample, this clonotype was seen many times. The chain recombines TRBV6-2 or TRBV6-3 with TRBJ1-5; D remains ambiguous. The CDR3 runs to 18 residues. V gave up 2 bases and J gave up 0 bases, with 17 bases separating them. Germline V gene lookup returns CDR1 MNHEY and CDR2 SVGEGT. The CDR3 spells CASSYDTLGGYSNQPQHF. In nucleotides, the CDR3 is TGTGCCAGCAGTTACGACACTCTCGGAGGATATAGCAATCAGCCCCAGCATTTT.